Below are 17 T cell receptor beta chains sequenced from a single sample in a study of low-dose radiotherapy and immunotherapy resistance in tumors (dated 2022 in TCRdb). Reading the label with the study, this specimen's time point is: after trial treatment. The treatment or condition label, as the study defines it: LDRT plus nivolumab, ipilimumab, low-dose cyclophosphamide and aspirin (RACIN trial). TCRdb records Illumina HiSeq 2500 as the sequencer. First-strand cDNA was synthesized with Superscript III and a set of TRAV- and TRBV-specific primers, covering both TCRalpha and TCRbeta chains. A roughly 19-cycle PCR with Phusion amplified the TCRs, pairing a constant-region primer with the adapter that was attached to the V primers. The public reads were run again by TCRdb, first through fastp at Q25 and then through MiXCR, and only productive beta chains were kept. Every CDR3 protein is listed once, alongside the most common genes and DNA of its rows. Recorded for this sample are under 95,000 distinct CDR3 sequences; 15% to 20% of them occurred a single time. The top ten constitute roughly 1.4% of the sample.

The sample here was PBMCs, taken after low-dose radiotherapy plus immunotherapy. The receptor set was obtained from a male donor with prostate cancer.

For this clonotype: A far larger clone is only one base removed, so a read error is likely. V gene TRBV28 combines with J gene TRBJ2-7, with 7 bases lining up with TRBD2. The length of the CDR3 is 16 residues. Per germline, CDR1 MDHEN and CDR2 SYDVKM. V lost 1 base to trimming and J lost 7 bases; unmatched junction nucleotides: 13. This CDR3 reads CASSLYGGRFWNEQYF. CDR3 nucleotides: TGTGCCAGCAGTTTATACGGGGGGAGGTTTTGGAATGAGCAGTACTTC. The whole variable domain, remainder taken from reference TRBV28 and TRBJ2-7, is DVKVTQSSRYLVKRTGEKVFLECVQDMDHENMFWYRQDPGLGLRLIYFSYDVKMKEKGDIPEGYSVSREKKERFSLILESASTNQTSMYLCASSLYGGRFWNEQYFGPGTRLTVT.

About this clonotype: It is likely a read error: a sequence one base away is far more abundant. The conserved phenylalanine or tryptophan normally closing the CDR3 is absent here, so this likely arose from a read error. The chain is built from TRBV7-9 and TRBJ1-1; no firm D call. Trimming cost V 4 bases and J 1 base, with 10 bases left between them. Germline CDR1 reads SEHNR; CDR2 reads FQNEAQ (reference sequence). The CDR3 runs to 14 residues. CDR3 sequence: CASSWSSGNTEAFL. The CDR3 DNA reads TGTGCCAGCAGCTGGTCTTCAGGGAACACTGAAGCTTTCCTT.

This clonotype came up many times. This chain uses TRBV3-1 with TRBJ2-7; 7 bases align to TRBD1. This CDR3 comprises 12 residues. Losses at the gene ends were 6 bases for V and 1 base for J; bases not matched to a gene: 0. The germline V gene has CDR1 LGHDT and CDR2 YNNKEL (reference sequence). In DNA, the CDR3 is TGTGCCAGCAGGGACAGGTCCTACGAGCAGTACTTC. It specifies CASRDRSYEQYF.

This clonotype was counted many times. The chain has TRBV7-2 and TRBJ2-7; 11 nucleotides line up with TRBD1. With 7 bases clipped from V and 5 bases from J, the junction kept 7 bases outside the gene matches. This CDR3 has 14 amino acids. The germline CDR1 and CDR2 sequences are SGHTA and FQGNSA. CDR3 in DNA: TGTGCCAGCAATCCGGGACAGGGGGTAAACGAGCAGTACTTC. Amino acid sequence: CASNPGQGVNEQYF.

Ten or more counts support this clonotype. V usage is TRBV7-2 and J usage is TRBJ2-5; 8 bases line up with TRBD1. Losses at the gene ends were 3 bases for V and 9 bases for J; bases not matched to a gene: 3. This CDR3 comprises 12 residues. In germline, CDR1 is SGHTA, CDR2 FQGNSA. CDR3 coding DNA: TGTGCCAGCAGCTTGGACAGGGAGGCCCAGTACTTC. It specifies CASSLDREAQYF.

The chain uses TRBV10-3 and TRBJ2-1; 11 nucleotides line up with TRBD2. Trimming cost V 6 bases and J 2 bases; bases outside gene matches: 12. The CDR3 is 18 residues long. Per germline, CDR1 ENHRY and CDR2 SYGVKD. In DNA form, the CDR3 reads TGTGCCATCAGCTCCACCGCGGGACTAGCGGCGACCTACAATGAGCAGTTCTTC. It specifies CAISSTAGLAATYNEQFF.

V is TRBV20-1 and J is TRBJ2-5; D is unclear. Germline CDR1 and CDR2: DFQATT and SNEGSKA (reference sequence). The CDR3 has 12 amino acids. V lost 1 base and J 2 bases, leaving 5 bases between the germline ends. CDR3 DNA sequence: TGCAGTGCTAGAGGGCCACAAGAGACCCAGTACTTC. It codes for CSARGPQETQYF.

Many counts were recorded for this clonotype. V gene TRBV27 combines with J gene TRBJ2-3; 8 positions agree with TRBD1. CDR1 is MNHEY and CDR2 is SMNVEV in the germline V gene (reference sequence). CDR3 size: 13 residues. With 6 bases clipped from V and 6 bases from J, the junction kept 5 bases outside the gene matches. The chain's CDR3 is CASSQGQGDTQYF. The CDR3 region has the DNA TGTGCCAGCAGCCAAGGACAGGGTGATACGCAGTATTTT.

Ten or more counts support this clonotype. The genes are TRBV7-9 and TRBJ2-3, with unresolved D. The CDR3 sequence is 15 residues long. The germline V and J ends were trimmed by 4 bases and 4 bases, with 15 bases remaining between them. From germline, CDR1 is SEHNR and CDR2 FQNEAQ (reference sequence). The DNA for the CDR3 is TGTGCCAGCAGCTCAACCCAACATGGGGCAGATACGCAGTATTTT. Translating gives CASSSTQHGADTQYF.

For this clonotype: The likely explanation is a read error, given a far larger clone one base away. This chain connects TRBV10-3 to TRBJ1-5, with D perhaps TRBD1 (6 bases). Between the trimmed V and J ends, which lost 10 bases and 1 base, there was a span of 17 bases. This CDR3 comprises 15 residues. CDR1 and CDR2 (germline): ENHRY, SYGVKD. CDR3 sequence: CARSPHQGSNQPQHF. CDR3 DNA sequence: TGTGCCAGGAGTCCTCACCAGGGGAGCAATCAGCCCCAGCATTTT.

This clonotype appeared many times. The chain is built from TRBV5-5 and TRBJ2-2; TRBD2 matches at 10 bases. CDR3 size: 16 residues. The germline gives CDR1 SGHKS, CDR2 YYEKEE (reference sequence). J was trimmed by 1 base and V by 4 bases; bases with no gene match: 4. CDR3 loop: CASSPLAGGNTGELFF. The CDR3 nucleotides are TGTGCCAGCAGCCCCTTAGCGGGAGGGAACACCGGGGAGCTGTTTTTT.

In its sample, this clonotype ranks as medium-sized (0.01 to 0.1%). This chain connects TRBV28 to TRBJ1-2, with a weak D call TRBD1 (6 bases). The germline gives CDR1 MDHEN, CDR2 SYDVKM. V was pared by 6 bases and J by 8 bases, with 10 bases between. CDR3 length: 11 amino acids. CDR3 DNA: TGTGCCAGCAGCACAGGGTACGGCTACACCTTC. Translated: CASSTGYGYTF.

Turning to this clonotype: One base separates it from a far larger clone, so it is likely a read error. V and J are TRBV20-1 and TRBJ2-7, with a tentative D call TRBD1 (7 bases). Germline-derived CDR1 and CDR2 are DFQATT and SNEGSKA (reference sequence). The V end lost 4 bases, the J end lost 7 bases, and 23 bases lay between the germline ends. The CDR3 length is 15 residues. CDR3 nucleotide sequence: TGCAGTGCTAAGAATCCAGGGGGGACCTACAATGAGCAGTACTTC. Protein: CSAKNPGGTYNEQYF.

This clonotype was detected once. The J gene is TRBJ2-2, the V gene TRBV20-1; the D gene is possibly TRBD1 (6 bases). V was pared by 3 bases and J by 6 bases, with 14 bases between. This CDR3 spans 14 amino acids. Germline-derived CDR1 and CDR2 are DFQATT and SNEGSKA (reference sequence). The CDR3, as DNA: TGCAGTGCTAGGGGACAAGTTTGGTCCGGGGAGCTGTTTTTT. Translating gives CSARGQVWSGELFF.

This clonotype was recorded many times. The chain is built from TRBV4-1 and TRBJ2-3; a weak D match, TRBD1 (5 bases). The CDR3 sequence is 15 residues long. CDR1 and CDR2 (germline): MGHRA, YSYEKL. V was shortened by 0 bases and J by 8 bases, with 15 bases between the two germline ends. CDR3 region: CASSQEGPGLGTQYF. Here the CDR3 DNA reads TGCGCCAGCAGCCAAGAGGGGCCAGGGTTGGGTACGCAGTATTTT.

A remark on this clonotype: One base separates it from a far larger clone, so it is likely a read error. The V gene is TRBV29-1, the J gene TRBJ2-7, with 12 bases fitting TRBD2. The V and J ends lost 8 bases and 7 bases, in that order; junction bases with no gene match: 12. Germline CDR1 reads SQVTM; CDR2 reads ANQGSEA. The CDR3 runs 14 residues. The CDR3 bases are TGCAGCCAAAGACTAGCGGGGGACTACAATGAGCAGTACTTC. Protein: CSQRLAGDYNEQYF.

This chain links TRBV27 with TRBJ2-3, with TRBD2 matching 11 bases. Germline CDR1 MNHEY, CDR2 SMNVEV (reference sequence). The CDR3 totals 15 residues. Trimming cost V 6 bases and J 7 bases; bases outside gene matches: 9. The DNA of the CDR3 is TGTGCCAGCAGCTCTGGCACTAGCGGGAGTCATACGCAGTATTTT. It codes for CASSSGTSGSHTQYF.